This T cell receptor (beta chain) was profiled in a study of blood T cell repertoires in COVID-19 (dated by TCRdb to 2020 to 2022). Describing the broader study: Collaborator samples came from the United States, Italy and Spain and covered acute and convalescent phases of COVID-19. Sample metadata almost always included a de-identified subject ID, COVID-19 status, age in years and sex. Deeply sampled blood TCRbeta repertoires from subjects exposed to, actively infected with, or recovered from COVID-19 were included in the dataset. The material from the prospective study consisted of cDNA or gDNA derived from T cells, B-cell-depleted T cells, or PBMCs. The repertoires were released in a freely available public database intended as a resource for research on the immune response to SARS-CoV-2. Where available, HLA class I and class II types were taken from metadata supplied by the sample provider and were not determined by assay-based typing. The samples were drawn from the first 160 participants of the ongoing ImmuneRACE study and from some 1,300 subjects provided by 6 global collaborators. The investigation overall reported the following: Clinical and demographic metadata were provided uncurated, with the amount varying by source and participant.

With respect to this clone: What antigen it recognizes has not been identified. Within one base of it there is no much larger clone, and no base qualities were kept.

V is pared back by 0 bases and J by 8 bases, with 13 bases lying between the germline termini. Looking up the germline V gene (reference sequence) yields CDR1 LGHDT and CDR2 YNNKEL. Its CDR3 holds 14 amino acids, cysteine through phenylalanine. Of all the DNA, just the CDR3 is kept, 42 bases in frame from base 1. TCRbeta CDR3 regions were amplified from genomic DNA by means of the immunoSEQ Assay, a bias-controlled multiplex PCR. The study's own analysis went as follows. The number of nucleated cells in each sample was estimated by amplification of reference gene primers within the assay. Sequence reads were collapsed and filtered to measure the absolute abundance of every unique TCRbeta CDR3 rearrangement. For each sample, productive Simpson clonality was calculated as the square root of Simpson's diversity index over productive rearrangements. TCRdb carries this immuneACCESS record with in-frame sequences only. Its versions omit some clonotypes, under half of them owing to an unresolved V gene in the studies checked, with the rest unexplained. V and J calls and clone size are those listed in that table; D and trimming were worked out from the DNA. Present in this sample are approximately 500,000 clones, 70% to 90% of which were seen just once. The ten largest clones add up to under 4% of the sample.

Collaborating institutions collected whole blood in K2EDTA tubes following their own protocols. For TCRbeta analysis, collaborators shipped samples in one of three forms: frozen whole blood, isolated PBMCs, or DNA extracted from either of those sample types. This chain is built from TRBV3-1 (or the pseudogene TRBV3-2) and TRBJ1-2; the D gene lacks a confident call. The sample taken for sequencing was peripheral blood. The source is a human donor in a cohort sampled during active COVID-19. The nucleotide sequence reads as follows: TGTGCCAGCAGCCAAGAACCGGCGCTGCGGGGCTACACCTTC. This yields the protein CASSQEPALRGYTF.